The rows below give T cell receptor beta chains drawn from one sample of a study of Ad26.COV2.S vaccination and SARS-CoV-2 variants. Sequencing used immunoSEQ multiplex PCR; TCRdb keeps in-frame clones, though not all of them. The repertoire holds some 460,000 clones, roughly nine tenths seen once, with about 1.5% in the top ten. The source material was peripheral blood, sampled in a trial of Ad26.COV2.S vaccine versus placebo. The receptors here all came from a person between 18 and 59 years old who received the Ad26.COV2.S COVID-19 vaccine or a placebo. CDR3s include the opening cysteine and the closing phenylalanine or tryptophan. D genes are given only for firm matches. Clone sizes are given selectively: once, few, many, or a class where the clone is expanded.

v_call,clone_size,d_call,cdr3_length,j_call,cdr3_aa,cdr3_nt
TRBV27,.,TRBD1,18,TRBJ2-2,CASSTTLDRIANTGELFF,TGTGCCAGCAGCACAACATTGGACAGGATAGCGAACACCGGGGAGCTGTTTTTT
TRBV7-8,few,TRBD1,18,TRBJ2-1,CASSLRDRSPGGYNEQFF,TGTGCCAGCAGCCTACGGGACAGGAGCCCCGGGGGATACAATGAGCAGTTCTTC
TRBV6-1,.,TRBD1,15,TRBJ1-3,CASSETGGPGNTIYF,TGTGCCAGCAGTGAGACAGGGGGCCCTGGAAACACCATATATTTT
TRBV13,.,.,14,TRBJ2-1,CASSLAGPGNEQFF,TGTGCCAGCAGCTTAGCAGGGCCCGGGAATGAGCAGTTCTTC
TRBV10-3,once,TRBD2,13,TRBJ2-1,CALREGMDNEQFF,TGTGCCTTACGGGAGGGTATGGACAATGAGCAGTTCTTC
TRBV19,once,.,14,TRBJ1-1,CASTATLGNTEAFF,TGTGCCAGTACCGCGACATTAGGGAACACTGAAGCTTTCTTT
TRBV12-3/TRBV12-4,once,.,12,TRBJ1-1,CASRSDPSEAFF,TGTGCCAGCAGGTCCGACCCCTCCGAGGCTTTCTTT
TRBV2,few,.,13,TRBJ1-4,CASSIGVNEKLFF,TGTGCCAGCAGTATCGGGGTGAATGAAAAACTGTTTTTT
TRBV30,.,TRBD1,14,TRBJ1-1,CAWRRTGSLGVAFF,TGTGCCTGGAGAAGGACAGGGTCGTTGGGGGTAGCTTTCTTT
TRBV5-5,.,.,15,TRBJ1-4,CASSLTTGFIEKLFF,TGTGCCAGCAGCCTCACAACAGGGTTTATTGAAAAACTGTTTTTT
TRBV6-2/TRBV6-3,medium-sized,.,18,TRBJ1-5,CASSRSGGTGRFNQPQHF,TGTGCCAGCAGCCGTTCCGGGGGAACCGGGCGTTTCAATCAGCCCCAGCATTTT
TRBV24-1,.,TRBD2,16,TRBJ2-1,CATSDPGLAGLGEQFF,TGTGCCACCAGTGATCCGGGACTAGCGGGATTAGGTGAGCAGTTCTTC